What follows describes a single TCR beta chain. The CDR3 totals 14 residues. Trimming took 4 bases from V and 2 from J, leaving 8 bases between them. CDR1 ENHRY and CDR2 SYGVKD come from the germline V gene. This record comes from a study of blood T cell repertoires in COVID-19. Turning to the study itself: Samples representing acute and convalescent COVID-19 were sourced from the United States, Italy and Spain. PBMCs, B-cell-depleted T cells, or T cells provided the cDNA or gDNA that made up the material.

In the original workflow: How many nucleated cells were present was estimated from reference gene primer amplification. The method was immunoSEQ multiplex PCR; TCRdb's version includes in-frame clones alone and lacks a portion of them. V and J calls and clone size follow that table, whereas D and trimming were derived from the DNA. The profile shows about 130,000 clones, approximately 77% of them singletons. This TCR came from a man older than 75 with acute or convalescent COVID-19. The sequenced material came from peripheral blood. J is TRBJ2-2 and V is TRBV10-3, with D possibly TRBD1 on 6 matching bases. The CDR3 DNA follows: TGTGCCATCAGTGGACAGGACAACACCGGGGAGCTGTTTTTT. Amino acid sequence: CAISGQDNTGELFF.